This T cell receptor beta chain was retrieved from a study of OX40 agonist ivuxolimab in advanced cancers. Study background: Mean age around 60 years, range 23 to 79; roughly 82% male. Checkpoint inhibitors had been given previously to 40% of patients.

General study results and limits: Antigen targets of the expanded peripheral T cells went undetermined.

Sequencing used immunoSEQ multiplex PCR; TCRdb keeps in-frame clones, though not all of them. The sample yields about 90,000 clones, 85% to 90% seen once. The CDR3 totals 15 residues. Germline trimming cut 3 bases from V and 5 bases from J; bases unmatched to any gene: 8. Germline CDR1 GTSNPN, CDR2 SVGIG (reference sequence). Points on this clone: Its antigen is still unknown.

The TCR was taken from an adult with an advanced solid tumor such as melanoma, head and neck, liver or kidney cancer. The rearrangement joins TRBV30 to TRBJ2-1; 9 bases map to TRBD2. The specimen comprised CD4+ or CD8+ T cells sorted from blood, sampled in a trial of the OX40 agonist ivuxolimab. CDR3 residues: CAWSPLAGRHNEQFF. The CDR3 DNA reads TGTGCCTGGAGCCCACTAGCGGGCCGCCACAATGAGCAGTTCTTC.